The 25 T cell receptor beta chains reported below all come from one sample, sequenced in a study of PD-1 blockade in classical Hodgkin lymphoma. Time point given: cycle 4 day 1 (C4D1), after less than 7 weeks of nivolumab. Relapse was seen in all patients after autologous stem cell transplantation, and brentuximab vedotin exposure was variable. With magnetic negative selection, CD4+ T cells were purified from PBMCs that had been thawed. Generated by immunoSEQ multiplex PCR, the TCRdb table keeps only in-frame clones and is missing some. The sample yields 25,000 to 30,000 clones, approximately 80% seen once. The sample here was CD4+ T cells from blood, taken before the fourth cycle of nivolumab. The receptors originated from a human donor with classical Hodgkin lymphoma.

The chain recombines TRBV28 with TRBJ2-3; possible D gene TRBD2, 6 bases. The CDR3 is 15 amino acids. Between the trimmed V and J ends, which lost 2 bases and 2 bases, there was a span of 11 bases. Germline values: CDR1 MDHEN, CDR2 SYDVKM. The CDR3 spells CASSLAGSITDTQYF. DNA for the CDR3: TGTGCCAGCAGTTTAGCGGGGTCGATCACAGATACGCAGTATTTT.

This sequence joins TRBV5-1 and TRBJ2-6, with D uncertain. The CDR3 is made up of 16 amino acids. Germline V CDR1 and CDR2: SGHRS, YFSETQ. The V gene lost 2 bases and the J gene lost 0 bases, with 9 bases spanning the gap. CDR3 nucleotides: TGCGCCAGCAGCTTCGGCGCCAACTCTGGGGCCAACGTCCTGACTTTC. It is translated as CASSFGANSGANVLTF.

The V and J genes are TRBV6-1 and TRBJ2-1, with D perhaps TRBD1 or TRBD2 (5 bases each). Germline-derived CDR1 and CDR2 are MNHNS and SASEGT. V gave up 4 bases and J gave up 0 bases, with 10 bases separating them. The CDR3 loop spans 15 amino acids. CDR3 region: CASSGGRGSYNEQFF. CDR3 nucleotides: TGTGCCAGCAGTGGGGGACGGGGCTCCTACAATGAGCAGTTCTTC.

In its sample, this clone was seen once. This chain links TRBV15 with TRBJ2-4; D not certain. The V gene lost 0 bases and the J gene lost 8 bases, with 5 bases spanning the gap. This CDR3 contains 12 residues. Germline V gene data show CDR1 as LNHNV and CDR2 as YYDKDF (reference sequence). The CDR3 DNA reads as TGTGCCACCAGCAGAGAATGGGACATTCAGTACTTC. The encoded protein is CATSREWDIQYF.

The CDR3 DNA follows: TGTGCCAGCAGCCGGGACAGGGGGAATTCACCCCTCCACTTT. Translated: CASSRDRGNSPLHF. The chain recombines TRBV7-9 with TRBJ1-6; 11 bases are a match to TRBD1. The CDR3 spans 14 residues. V lost 5 bases and J lost 7; bases outside the gene matches: 1. In germline, CDR1 is SEHNR, CDR2 FQNEAQ (reference sequence).

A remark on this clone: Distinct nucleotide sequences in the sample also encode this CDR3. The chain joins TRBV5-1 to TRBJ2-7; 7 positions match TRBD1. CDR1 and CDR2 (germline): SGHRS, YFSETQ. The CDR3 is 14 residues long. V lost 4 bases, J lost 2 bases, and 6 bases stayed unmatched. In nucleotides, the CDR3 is TGCGCCAGCAGCCCCCGGACAGGCACCTACGAGCAGTACTTC. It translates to CASSPRTGTYEQYF.

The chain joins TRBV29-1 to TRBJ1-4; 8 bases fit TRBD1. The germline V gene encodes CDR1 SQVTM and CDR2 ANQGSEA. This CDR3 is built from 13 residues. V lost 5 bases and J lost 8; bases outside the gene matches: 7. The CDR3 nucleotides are TGCAGCGTTTCACAGGGGGGAACCGAAAAACTGTTTTTT. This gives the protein CSVSQGGTEKLFF.

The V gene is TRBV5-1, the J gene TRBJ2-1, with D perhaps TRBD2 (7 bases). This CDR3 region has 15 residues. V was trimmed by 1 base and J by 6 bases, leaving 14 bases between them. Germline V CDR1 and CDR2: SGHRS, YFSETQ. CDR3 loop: CASSLLAGEGNEQFF. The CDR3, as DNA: TGCGCCAGCAGCTTGCTGGCAGGGGAGGGCAATGAGCAGTTCTTC.

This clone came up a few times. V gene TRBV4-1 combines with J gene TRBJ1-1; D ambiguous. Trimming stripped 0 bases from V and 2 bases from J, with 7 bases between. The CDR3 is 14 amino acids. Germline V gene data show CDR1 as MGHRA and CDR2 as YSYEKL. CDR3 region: CASSQEGLNTEAFF. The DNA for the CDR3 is TGCGCCAGCAGCCAAGAGGGCTTAAACACTGAAGCTTTCTTT.

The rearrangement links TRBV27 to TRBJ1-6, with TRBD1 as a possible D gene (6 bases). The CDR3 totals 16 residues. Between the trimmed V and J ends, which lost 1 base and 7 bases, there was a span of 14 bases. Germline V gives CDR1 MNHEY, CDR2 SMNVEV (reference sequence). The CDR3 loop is CASSLFIGQTNSPLHF. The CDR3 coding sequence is TGTGCCAGCAGTTTATTTATAGGACAGACAAATTCACCCCTCCACTTT.

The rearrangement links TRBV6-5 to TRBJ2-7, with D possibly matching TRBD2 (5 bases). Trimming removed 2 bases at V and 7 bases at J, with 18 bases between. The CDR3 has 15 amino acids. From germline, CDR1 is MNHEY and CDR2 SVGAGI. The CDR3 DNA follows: TGTGCCAGCAGTTACCCGGGGTTGGGTTCCAAGGAGCAGTACTTC. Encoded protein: CASSYPGLGSKEQYF.

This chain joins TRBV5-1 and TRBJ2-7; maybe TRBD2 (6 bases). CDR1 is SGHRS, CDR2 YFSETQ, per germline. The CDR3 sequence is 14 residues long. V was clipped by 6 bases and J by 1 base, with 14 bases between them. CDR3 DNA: TGCGCCAGCAAGGAAACGGCGGGGTCCTACGAGCAGTACTTC. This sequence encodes CASKETAGSYEQYF.

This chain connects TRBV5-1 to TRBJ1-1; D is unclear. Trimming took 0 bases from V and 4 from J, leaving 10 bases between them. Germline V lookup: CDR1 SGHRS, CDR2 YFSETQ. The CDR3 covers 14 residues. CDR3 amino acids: CASSLEGVGTEAFF. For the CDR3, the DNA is TGCGCCAGCAGCTTGGAGGGCGTGGGCACTGAAGCTTTCTTT. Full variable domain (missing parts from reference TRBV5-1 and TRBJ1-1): KAGVTQTPRYLIKTRGQQVTLSCSPISGHRSVSWYQQTPGQGLQFLFEYFSETQRNKGNFPGRFSGRQFSNSRSEMNVSTLELGDSALYLCASSLEGVGTEAFFGQGTRLTVV.

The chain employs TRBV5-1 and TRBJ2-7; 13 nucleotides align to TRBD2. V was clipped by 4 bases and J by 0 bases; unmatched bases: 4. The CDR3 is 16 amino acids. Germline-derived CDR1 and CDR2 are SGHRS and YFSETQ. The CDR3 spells CASSPTSGGASYEQYF. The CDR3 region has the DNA TGCGCCAGCAGCCCCACTAGCGGGGGGGCCTCCTACGAGCAGTACTTC.

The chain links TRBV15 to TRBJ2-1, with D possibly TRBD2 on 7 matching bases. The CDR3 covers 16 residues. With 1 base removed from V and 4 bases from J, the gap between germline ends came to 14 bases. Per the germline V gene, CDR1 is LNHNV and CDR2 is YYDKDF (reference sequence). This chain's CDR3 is CATSRGPGGPYNEQFF. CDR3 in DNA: TGTGCCACCAGCAGAGGTCCGGGGGGCCCTTACAATGAGCAGTTCTTC.

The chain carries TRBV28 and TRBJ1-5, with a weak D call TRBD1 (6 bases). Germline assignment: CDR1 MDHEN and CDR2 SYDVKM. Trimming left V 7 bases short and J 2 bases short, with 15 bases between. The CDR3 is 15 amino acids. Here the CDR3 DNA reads TGTGCCAGCACCCCTGGGGGGCTGGGCAATCAGCCCCAGCATTTT. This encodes CASTPGGLGNQPQHF.

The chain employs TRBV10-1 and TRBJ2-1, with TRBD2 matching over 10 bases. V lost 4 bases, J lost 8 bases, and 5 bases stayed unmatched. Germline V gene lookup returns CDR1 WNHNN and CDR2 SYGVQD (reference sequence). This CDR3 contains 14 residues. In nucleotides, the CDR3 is TGCGCCAGCAGTGGTACTAGCGGGGACGATGAGCAGTTCTTC. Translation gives CASSGTSGDDEQFF.

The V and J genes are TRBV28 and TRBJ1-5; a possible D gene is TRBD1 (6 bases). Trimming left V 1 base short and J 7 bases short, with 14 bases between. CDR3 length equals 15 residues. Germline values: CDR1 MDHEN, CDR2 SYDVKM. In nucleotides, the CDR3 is TGTGCCAGCAGTTTATTGGGCAGGGGAGGCCAGCCCCAGCATTTT. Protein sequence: CASSLLGRGGQPQHF.

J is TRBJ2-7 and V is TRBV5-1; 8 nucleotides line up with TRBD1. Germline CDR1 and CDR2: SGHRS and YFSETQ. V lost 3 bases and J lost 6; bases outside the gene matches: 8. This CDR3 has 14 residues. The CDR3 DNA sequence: TGCGCCAGCAGCTCGACGACAGGGGAAGGCGAGCAGTACTTC. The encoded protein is CASSSTTGEGEQYF.

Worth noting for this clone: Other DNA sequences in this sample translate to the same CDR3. The CDR3 reads CASGFSGGADTQYF. DNA for the CDR3: TGTGCTAGTGGCTTTAGCGGGGGTGCAGATACGCAGTATTTT. The V call is TRBV12-5, the J call TRBJ2-3, with 9 bases identical to TRBD2. Germline V gene data show CDR1 as LGHNT and CDR2 as FRNRAP. The CDR3 contains 14 residues. V shed 6 bases, J shed 4 bases, and the junction held 5 bases outside the gene matches.

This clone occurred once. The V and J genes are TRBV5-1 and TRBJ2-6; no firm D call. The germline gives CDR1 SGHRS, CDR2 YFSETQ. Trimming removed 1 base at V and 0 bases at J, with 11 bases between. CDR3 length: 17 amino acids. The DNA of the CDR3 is TGCGCCAGCAGCTTGCTCTCGGGTCCCTCTGGGGCCAACGTCCTGACTTTC. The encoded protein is CASSLLSGPSGANVLTF.

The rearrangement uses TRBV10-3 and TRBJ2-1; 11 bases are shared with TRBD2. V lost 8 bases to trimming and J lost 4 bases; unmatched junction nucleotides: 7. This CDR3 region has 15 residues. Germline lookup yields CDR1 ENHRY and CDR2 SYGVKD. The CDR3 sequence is CAIRTSGSLYNEQFF. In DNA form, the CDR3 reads TGTGCCATCCGTACTAGCGGGAGCCTTTACAATGAGCAGTTCTTC.

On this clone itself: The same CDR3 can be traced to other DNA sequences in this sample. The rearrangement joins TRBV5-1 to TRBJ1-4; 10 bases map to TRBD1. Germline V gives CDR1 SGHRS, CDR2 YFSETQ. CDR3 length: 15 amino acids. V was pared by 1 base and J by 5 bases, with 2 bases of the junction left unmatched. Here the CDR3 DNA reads TGCGCCAGCAGCTTGACGGGACAGGGGAATGAAAAACTGTTTTTT. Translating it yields CASSLTGQGNEKLFF. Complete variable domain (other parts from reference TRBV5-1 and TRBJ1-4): KAGVTQTPRYLIKTRGQQVTLSCSPISGHRSVSWYQQTPGQGLQFLFEYFSETQRNKGNFPGRFSGRQFSNSRSEMNVSTLELGDSALYLCASSLTGQGNEKLFFGSGTQLSVL.

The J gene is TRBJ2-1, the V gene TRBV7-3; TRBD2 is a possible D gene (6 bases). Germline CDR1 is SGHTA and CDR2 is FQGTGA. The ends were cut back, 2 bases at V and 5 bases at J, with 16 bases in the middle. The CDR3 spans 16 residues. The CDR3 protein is CASSLGRGRQDNEQFF. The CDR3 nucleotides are TGTGCCAGCAGCTTAGGGAGAGGGAGGCAGGACAATGAGCAGTTCTTC.

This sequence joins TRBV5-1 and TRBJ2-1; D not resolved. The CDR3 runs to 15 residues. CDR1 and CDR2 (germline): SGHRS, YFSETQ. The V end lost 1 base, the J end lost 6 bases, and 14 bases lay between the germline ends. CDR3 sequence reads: CASSLRLSGANEQFF. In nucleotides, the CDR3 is TGCGCCAGCAGCTTGAGGCTTAGTGGAGCCAATGAGCAGTTCTTC.